This T cell receptor beta chain is drawn from a study of cytomegalovirus exposure and HLA in healthy donors. Overall study: Among the approximately 400 donors who were genotyped, about 79% fell in the genetic ancestry cluster that is associated with self-reported Caucasian donors.

CDR3 length: 20 amino acids. CDR1 and CDR2 from the germline V gene are SNHLY and FYNNEI. Trimming took 3 bases from V and 2 from J, leaving 26 bases between them. General observations from the study: A few V segments could not be told apart, such as TRBV6-2 and TRBV6-3, and were left out. TCR beta sequences numbering around 15,000 were associated with HLA alleles at 0.05 false discovery rate in a later analysis. Equally common other TCR beta chains were less clonally expanded than HLA-associated ones, a later analysis found.

Use of 60 Vbeta and 13 Jbeta primers characterized the PCR. Profiled with immunoSEQ multiplex PCR; TCRdb holds only in-frame clones, not every one. The top ten clones hold less than 9.5% of a sample with around 99,000 clones, 76% of them seen once. To note about this clone: Its antigen is currently unknown.

This chain joins TRBV2 and TRBJ2-4, with D tentatively TRBD2 (5 bases). The sequenced sample consisted of PBMCs. The sequence came from a woman between 45 and 60 years old in good health and CMV-seropositive. The CDR3, as DNA: TGTGCCAGCAGTGAGCGTCGGGAATCACTTATCTGGCTAACCAAAAACATTCAGTACTTC. Protein product: CASSERRESLIWLTKNIQYF.